One sample yielded the 30 T cell receptor beta chains listed below, sequenced in a study of low-dose radiotherapy and immunotherapy resistance in tumors (dated by TCRdb to the early 2020s). This sample's time point label indicates: after trial treatment. The treatment or condition label, read with the paper, signifies: LDRT plus nivolumab, ipilimumab, low-dose cyclophosphamide and aspirin (RACIN trial). The sequencer was an Illumina HiSeq 2500. A roughly 19-cycle PCR with Phusion amplified the TCRs, pairing a constant-region primer with the adapter that was attached to the V primers. The public reads were run again by TCRdb, first through fastp at Q25 and then through MiXCR, and only productive beta chains were kept. Merged by CDR3 protein, the rows form single entries marked with the most common genes and DNA. The sample yields over 50,000 distinct CDR3 sequences; approximately 35% were counted once. The top ten constitute 8% to 10% of the sample.

The material sequenced was PBMCs, taken after low-dose radiotherapy plus immunotherapy. The receptors stem from a male donor with rectosigmoid adenocarcinoma.

This clonotype was counted many times. The chain joins TRBV11-2 to TRBJ1-1; D not resolved. There are 14 residues in the CDR3. Trimming took 5 bases from V and 7 from J, leaving 17 bases between them. Germline-derived CDR1 and CDR2 are SGHAT and FQNNGV. The chain's CDR3 is CASSPSGGPGEAFF. CDR3 coding DNA: TGTGCCAGCAGCCCTTCAGGAGGACCCGGTGAAGCTTTCTTT.

In this sample, this clonotype turned up many times. CDR3 loop: CASLVQETQYF. The CDR3 nucleotides are TGTGCCAGCTTGGTGCAGGAGACCCAGTACTTC. This chain joins TRBV2 and TRBJ2-5; D call uncertain. Germline values: CDR1 SNHLY, CDR2 FYNNEI. V gave up 8 bases and J gave up 5 bases, with 9 bases separating them. This CDR3 spans 11 amino acids.

The table lists this clonotype with a few counts. This chain links TRBV6-5 with TRBJ1-1, with D possibly being TRBD1 (5 bases). V was clipped by 2 bases and J by 7 bases, with 14 bases between them. Germline V gene lookup returns CDR1 MNHEY and CDR2 SVGAGI. The CDR3 spans 14 residues. This CDR3 reads CASSYDTGGVEAFF. DNA for the CDR3: TGTGCCAGCAGTTACGACACTGGGGGGGTTGAAGCTTTCTTT.

V is TRBV13 and J is TRBJ2-3; 11 bases align to TRBD2. Germline V gene data show CDR1 as PRHDT and CDR2 as FYEKMQ (reference sequence). The CDR3 has 17 residues. J was trimmed by 4 bases and V by 0 bases; bases with no gene match: 6. Written as DNA, the CDR3 is TGTGCCAGCAGCTTAGGCACTAGCGGGGGAGGTGCAGATACGCAGTATTTT. It specifies CASSLGTSGGGADTQYF. Together with reference TRBV13 and TRBJ2-3, the CDR3 gives the full variable domain: AAGVIQSPRHLIKEKRETATLKCYPIPRHDTVYWYQQGPGQDPQFLISFYEKMQSDKGSIPDRFSAQQFSDYHSELNMSSLELGDSALYFCASSLGTSGGGADTQYFGPGTRLTVL.

Worth noting for this clonotype: The DNA is left out, because the CDR3 cannot be placed on it with certainty; the CDR3 is given as TCRdb lists it. This chain links TRBV5-6 with TRBJ2-2; TRBD2 is the table's D call, not checked against the DNA. Germline V gene sequence: CDR1 SGHDT, CDR2 YYEEEE. The CDR3 contains 20 residues when both ends are counted. CDR3 in amino acids: CASSLYPAGTLLRTPGSCFF.

This clonotype was seen ten or more times. V is TRBV3-1 and J is TRBJ1-3; 7 nucleotides line up with TRBD1. Germline V gene data show CDR1 as LGHDT and CDR2 as YNNKEL (reference sequence). Losses at the gene ends were 8 bases for V and 0 bases for J; bases not matched to a gene: 10. The CDR3 is 16 residues long. CDR3 sequence reads: CASVLTRDSSGNTIYF. Here the CDR3 DNA reads TGTGCCAGCGTATTAACCCGGGACAGCTCTGGAAACACCATATATTTT. Based on the CDR3 plus reference TRBV3-1 and TRBJ1-3, the full variable domain is DTAVSQTPKYLVTQMGNDKSIKCEQNLGHDTMYWYKQDSKKFLKIMFSYNNKELIINETVPNRFSPKSPDKAHLNLHINSLELGDSAVYFCASVLTRDSSGNTIYFGEGSWLTVV.

This clonotype was found many times. The chain employs TRBV6-2 or TRBV6-3 and TRBJ1-5; TRBD1 might be the D (5 bases). The germline V gene encodes CDR1 MNHEY and CDR2 SVGEGT. The V and J ends lost 2 bases and 0 bases respectively, with 8 bases between them. CDR3 length equals 15 residues. The CDR3 loop reads CASSYRGYSNQPQHF. CDR3 in DNA: TGTGCCAGCAGTTACAGGGGATATAGCAATCAGCCCCAGCATTTT.

For this clonotype: A far more abundant clone sits one base away, making this likely a read error. The chain is built from TRBV5-8 and TRBJ2-7; 7 bases are shared with TRBD2. J lost 7 bases, V lost 4 bases, and 14 bases had no gene match. This CDR3 contains 15 residues. In germline, CDR1 is SGHTS, CDR2 YDEGEE. The CDR3 DNA follows: TGTGCCAGCAGCAGACTGAGCGGGGAGTTCAATGAGCAGTACTTC. Its protein product is CASSRLSGEFNEQYF. The variable domain in full, completed from reference TRBV5-8 and TRBJ2-7, reads EAGVTQSPTHLIKTRGQQATLRCSPISGHTSVYWYQQALGLGLQFLLWYDEGEERNRGNFPPRFSGRQFPNYSSELNVNALELEDSALYLCASSRLSGEFNEQYFGPGTRLTVT.

This clonotype has ten or more counts. V is TRBV6-2 or TRBV6-3 and J is TRBJ1-2; TRBD1 is a possible D gene (5 bases). Germline assignment: CDR1 MNHEY and CDR2 SVGEGT. Trimming took off 8 bases at V and 4 bases at J, with 11 bases between the two ends. This CDR3 has 12 amino acids. The CDR3 coding sequence is TGTGCCAGCGCGGACGGGACCTATGGCTACACCTTC. This gives the protein CASADGTYGYTF.

Many counts were recorded for this clonotype. The chain has TRBV5-5 and TRBJ2-7, with 11 bases aligning to TRBD1. The CDR3 sequence is 19 residues long. Germline V CDR1 and CDR2: SGHKS, YYEKEE (reference sequence). The V segment lost 0 bases and the J segment 2 bases; nucleotides outside the gene matches: 13. The CDR3 sequence: CASSLVGTGGNTLTYEQYF. DNA for the CDR3: TGTGCCAGCAGCTTGGTTGGGACAGGGGGAAACACTCTAACCTACGAGCAGTACTTC.

The J gene is TRBJ1-2, the V gene TRBV12-5; D gene unclear. This CDR3 is built from 12 residues. V lost 5 bases and J lost 5, with 9 bases in between. Looked up from germline, CDR1 is LGHNT and CDR2 is FRNRAP. CDR3 residues: CASGPPGYGYTF. The CDR3, as DNA: TGTGCTAGTGGTCCCCCGGGATATGGCTACACCTTC.

The rearrangement joins TRBV11-2 to TRBJ2-7; 8 nucleotides match TRBD2. This CDR3 has 16 amino acids. Germline-derived CDR1 and CDR2 are SGHAT and FQNNGV. The trim removed 5 bases at V and 0 bases at J, leaving 9 bases unmatched. CDR3 protein: CASSTDGGRFSYEQYF. The CDR3 DNA is TGTGCCAGCAGCACCGATGGCGGGAGGTTCTCCTACGAGCAGTACTTC.

The table lists this clonotype with many counts. The chain carries TRBV6-5 and TRBJ2-7; D not resolved. V gave up 2 bases and J gave up 7 bases, with 9 bases separating them. Germline CDR1 and CDR2: MNHEY and SVGAGI. The CDR3 totals 12 residues. The CDR3 bases are TGTGCCAGCAGTTACGGAATCGGGGAGCAGTACTTC. Protein sequence: CASSYGIGEQYF.

This rearrangement joins TRBV7-2 to TRBJ2-3, with a tentative D call TRBD2 (5 bases). The germline V and J ends were trimmed by 4 bases and 5 bases, with 13 bases remaining between them. The CDR3 consists of 14 residues. Germline V lookup: CDR1 SGHTA, CDR2 FQGNSA. CDR3 residues: CASSSKLVGDTQYF. As DNA, the CDR3 is TGTGCCAGCAGCTCCAAACTAGTTGGAGATACGCAGTATTTT.

Points on this clonotype: This may be a read error, as it is one base from a much larger clone. The chain recombines TRBV4-1 with TRBJ1-1, with D perhaps TRBD1 (5 bases). CDR1 and CDR2 (germline): MGHRA, YSYEKL. Trimming shortened V by 5 bases and J by 9 bases, and 13 bases separated the two germline ends. The length of the CDR3 is 12 residues. CDR3 amino acids: CASSKGEGQAFF. CDR3 nucleotides: TGCGCCAGCAGCAAAGGGGAGGGTCAAGCTTTCTTT.

Ten or more counts support this clonotype. The J gene is TRBJ1-5, the V gene TRBV28, with unresolved D. The CDR3 contains 15 residues. V gave up 3 bases and J gave up 0 bases, with 9 bases separating them. Per germline, CDR1 MDHEN and CDR2 SYDVKM. The CDR3: CASSLVSYSNQPQHF. The CDR3 DNA is TGTGCCAGCAGTTTGGTCAGCTATAGCAATCAGCCCCAGCATTTT.

The chain couples TRBV6-6 to TRBJ1-5; D unresolved. This CDR3 spans 15 amino acids. V gave up 0 bases and J gave up 4 bases, with 10 bases separating them. The germline V gene encodes CDR1 MNHNY and CDR2 SVGAGI (reference sequence). The chain's CDR3 is CASSYSMEENQPQHF. The DNA for the CDR3 is TGTGCCAGCAGTTACTCTATGGAAGAGAATCAGCCCCAGCATTTT.

The CDR3 is CASSRRDRLSDTQYF. The CDR3 nucleotides are TGTGCCAGCTCACGCCGGGACAGACTTTCAGATACGCAGTATTTT. The chain joins TRBV18 to TRBJ2-3, with 7 bases fitting TRBD1. Germline lookup yields CDR1 KGHSH and CDR2 LQKENI. CDR3 size: 15 residues. V gave up 4 bases and J gave up 4 bases; unmatched junction bases: 8.

This clonotype was detected many times. The chain carries TRBV28 and TRBJ2-3; 12 positions match TRBD2. CDR1 and CDR2 (germline): MDHEN, SYDVKM. This CDR3 is built from 18 residues. The V gene end was trimmed by 7 bases and the J gene end by 4 bases; junction bases not matched to a gene: 15. The CDR3 sequence is CASNRGVTSGSLADTQYF. The CDR3 DNA follows: TGTGCCAGCAACAGGGGCGTGACTAGCGGGAGTCTCGCAGATACGCAGTATTTT.

As DNA, the CDR3 is TGTGCCAGCAGTGAAGCGTCAAGTGGGAGTCAGCCCCAGCATTTT. Translation gives CASSEASSGSQPQHF. This rearrangement joins TRBV2 to TRBJ1-5; D is undetermined. The CDR3 length is 15 residues. Germline V gives CDR1 SNHLY, CDR2 FYNNEI. V was pared by 0 bases and J by 6 bases, with 12 bases between.

This clonotype was observed at least ten times. V and J are TRBV28 and TRBJ2-5; a weak D match, TRBD1 (6 bases). Per the germline V gene, CDR1 is MDHEN and CDR2 is SYDVKM. The V gene lost 9 bases and the J gene lost 4 bases, with 12 bases spanning the gap. This CDR3 contains 12 residues. The CDR3 protein is CASLRGRETQYF. The CDR3 bases are TGTGCCAGTTTGAGGGGGAGAGAGACCCAGTACTTC.

This clonotype was recorded many times. CDR3 bases: TGTGCCAGCAGTTTGTCAGGTTTCGGCGAGGAAAAACTGTTTTTT. Protein: CASSLSGFGEEKLFF. The chain is built from TRBV12-3 or TRBV12-4 and TRBJ1-4; D call uncertain. With 3 bases removed from V and 8 bases from J, the gap between germline ends came to 16 bases. The CDR3 is 15 amino acids.

Many counts were recorded for this clonotype. The chain uses TRBV6-2 or TRBV6-3 and TRBJ2-7; D not resolved. Germline CDR1 is MNHEY and CDR2 is SVGEGT. The V and J ends lost 2 bases and 7 bases respectively, with 12 bases between them. CDR3 length: 13 amino acids. Here the CDR3 reads CASSYGEVGEQYF. The CDR3 DNA reads TGTGCCAGCAGTTACGGAGAAGTGGGAGAGCAGTACTTC.

Many counts were recorded for this clonotype. The chain carries TRBV29-1 and TRBJ2-7, with D unclear. Germline V lookup: CDR1 SQVTM, CDR2 ANQGSEA. The CDR3 totals 12 residues. Trimming stripped 4 bases from V and 3 bases from J, with 10 bases between. In DNA, the CDR3 is TGCAGCGTTGGGGCCGTCGGCTACGAGCAGTACTTC. Its protein product is CSVGAVGYEQYF.

This clonotype was detected ten times or more. This chain uses TRBV29-1 with TRBJ2-7; TRBD1 agrees at 9 bases. Per the germline V gene, CDR1 is SQVTM and CDR2 is ANQGSEA. The CDR3 is 13 residues long. With 6 bases clipped from V and 6 bases from J, the junction kept 9 bases outside the gene matches. The CDR3 loop reads CSVAGTGFREQYF. The CDR3 region has the DNA TGCAGCGTGGCCGGGACAGGGTTCCGCGAGCAGTACTTC.

The table lists this clonotype with a few counts. The rearrangement links TRBV14 to TRBJ2-7, with a possible D match to TRBD2 (5 bases). Looked up from germline, CDR1 is SGHDN and CDR2 is FVKESK. The V end was cut by 2 bases, the J end by 3 bases, with 17 bases between. This CDR3 has 16 residues. For the CDR3, the DNA is TGTGCCAGCAGCCAAAAGCGTGGACTTGCGCACTACGAGCAGTACTTC. This gives the protein CASSQKRGLAHYEQYF.

The DNA for the CDR3 is TGTGCCAGCAGCCCGCGAGGGGGGGGGTACAATGAGCAGTTCTTC. It codes for CASSPRGGGYNEQFF. The rearrangement links TRBV4-2 to TRBJ2-1; possibly TRBD2 for D (7 bases). Germline V gene lookup returns CDR1 LGHNA and CDR2 YNFKEQ. V gave up 4 bases and J gave up 4 bases, with 14 bases separating them. The CDR3 loop spans 15 amino acids.

The chain couples TRBV2 to TRBJ2-5; D unclear. CDR3 size: 12 residues. Germline V gives CDR1 SNHLY, CDR2 FYNNEI. Trimming shortened V by 3 bases and J by 3 bases, and 5 bases separated the two germline ends. The chain's CDR3 is CASSEREETQYF. CDR3 coding DNA: TGTGCCAGCAGTGAGAGAGAAGAGACCCAGTACTTC.

This clonotype occurred many times. The chain carries TRBV7-8 and TRBJ1-1; possibly TRBD1 for D (5 bases). There are 12 residues in the CDR3. Germline CDR1 SGHVS, CDR2 FQNEAQ. V was clipped by 6 bases and J by 5 bases, with 10 bases between them. This CDR3 is CASSGGGTEAFF. CDR3 DNA sequence: TGTGCCAGCAGTGGGGGTGGGACTGAAGCTTTCTTT.

CDR3 nucleotide sequence: TGTGCCAGCACCCCGACAGGGGATGAGCAGTTCTTC. It yields the protein CASTPTGDEQFF. The chain recombines TRBV2 with TRBJ2-1; 8 positions agree with TRBD1. Germline V gene data show CDR1 as SNHLY and CDR2 as FYNNEI. J lost 8 bases, V lost 7 bases, and 4 bases had no gene match. This CDR3 has 12 amino acids. Full variable domain (remainder filled in from reference TRBV2 and TRBJ2-1): EPEVTQTPSHQVTQMGQEVILRCVPISNHLYFYWYRQILGQKVEFLVSFYNNEISEKSEIFDDQFSVERPDGSNFTLKIRSTKLEDSAMYFCASTPTGDEQFFGPGTRLTVL.